This is a list of T cell receptor beta chains from one sample in a study of blood T cell repertoires in COVID-19. Profiling relied on immunoSEQ multiplex PCR, and the TCRdb table lists in-frame clones only, not all of them. Among roughly 410,000 clones listed, about 87% were seen once. Sequencing was carried out using peripheral blood. These TCRs come from a woman in her fifties or sixties with COVID-19, enrolled during active disease. CDR3s include the opening cysteine and the closing phenylalanine or tryptophan. Fields, in order: clone size, D gene, V gene, J gene, CDR3 protein, CDR3 DNA. D genes are given only for firm matches. Some rows mark clone size as missing; the rest say once, few, many or name a class of expanded clone.

>.|TRBD1|TRBV5-1|TRBJ2-5
CASSLSRGGGETQYF
TGCGCCAGCAGCCTGTCCCGAGGGGGCGGGGAGACCCAGTACTTC
>once|TRBD2|TRBV29-1|TRBJ2-2
CSITRAGGDTGELFF
TGCAGCATAACCCGGGCGGGGGGCGACACCGGGGAGCTGTTTTTT
>.|.|TRBV5-6|TRBJ2-6
CASSYRTAYSGANVLTF
TGTGCCAGCAGCTACCGGACAGCATACTCTGGGGCCAACGTCCTGACTTTC
>.|.|TRBV5-1|TRBJ2-7
CASSLSQFYEQYF
TGCGCCAGCAGCTTGTCCCAGTTTTACGAGCAGTACTTC
>.|.|TRBV5-1|TRBJ2-1
CASSLGLILGEQFF
TGCGCCAGCAGCTTGGGTCTCATTCTAGGTGAGCAGTTCTTC
>.|TRBD2|TRBV28|TRBJ2-4
CASSRGGTNKNIQYF
TGTGCCAGCAGTCGCGGGGGGACCAATAAAAACATTCAGTACTTC
>.|.|TRBV24-1|TRBJ1-1
CAESRELNTEAFF
TGTGCCGAGAGCAGGGAATTGAACACTGAAGCTTTCTTT
>.|.|TRBV2|TRBJ1-4
CASSGQGLGEKLFF
TGTGCCAGCAGTGGGCAGGGGCTGGGTGAAAAACTGTTTTTT
>once|TRBD1|TRBV5-6|TRBJ1-1
CASSFWDRMNTEAFF
TGTGCCAGCAGCTTCTGGGACAGGATGAACACTGAAGCTTTCTTT
>.|TRBD2|TRBV20-1|TRBJ2-5
CSASLSGGAEETQYF
TGCAGTGCTAGTCTTTCGGGGGGGGCGGAGGAGACCCAGTACTTC
>.|.|TRBV15|TRBJ2-5
CATLMGPGETQYF
TGTGCCACCCTTATGGGGCCTGGAGAGACCCAGTACTTC
>.|TRBD2|TRBV3-1/TRBV3-2|TRBJ2-3
CASSAQTSVYF
TGTGCCAGCAGCGCCCAGACTAGCGTCTATTTT
>.|TRBD2|TRBV7-8|TRBJ2-7
CASSKSGAPTYEQYF
TGTGCCAGCAGTAAAAGCGGGGCCCCAACCTACGAGCAGTACTTC
>few|TRBD1|TRBV5-1|TRBJ1-1
CASSLRDRGTEAFF
TGCGCCAGCAGCTTGCGGGACAGGGGCACTGAAGCTTTCTTT
>.|TRBD1|TRBV19|TRBJ2-1
CASSRRTGNDEQFF
TGTGCCAGTAGCCGCCGGACAGGGAATGATGAGCAGTTCTTC
>once|TRBD1|TRBV7-8|TRBJ2-1
CASSFQGTGYNEQFF
TGTGCCAGCAGCTTTCAGGGGACAGGCTACAATGAGCAGTTCTTC
>.|TRBD2|TRBV7-9|TRBJ2-3
CASSLGASGGATDTQYF
TGTGCCAGCAGCTTAGGAGCTAGCGGGGGGGCCACAGATACGCAGTATTTT
>.|.|TRBV5-1|TRBJ2-6
CASSRSFRGEGANVLTF
TGCGCCAGCAGCAGATCTTTCAGGGGGGAAGGGGCCAACGTCCTGACTTTC
>.|TRBD2|TRBV3-1/TRBV3-2|TRBJ2-7
CASSPLAGGAYEQYF
TGTGCCAGCAGCCCCCTTGCGGGGGGGGCCTACGAGCAGTACTTC
>once|.|TRBV28|TRBJ1-5
CASRAGFSAQHF
TGTGCCAGCAGAGCAGGGTTCTCAGCCCAGCATTTT
>.|.|TRBV28|TRBJ1-1
CASSLGARAYEAFF
TGTGCCAGCAGTTTAGGTGCCAGGGCGTATGAAGCTTTCTTT
>.|TRBD1|TRBV5-4|TRBJ1-1
CASSSRTGANTEAFF
TGTGCCAGCAGCTCCCGGACAGGAGCGAACACTGAAGCTTTCTTT
>.|.|TRBV18|TRBJ2-1
CASSPPLTAGEQFF
TGTGCCAGCTCACCCCCGCTGACAGCGGGTGAGCAGTTCTTC
>once|.|TRBV12-3/TRBV12-4|TRBJ2-7
CASSSQTYEQYF
TGTGCCAGCAGTTCGCAGACCTACGAGCAGTACTTC
>.|TRBD1|TRBV3-1/TRBV3-2|TRBJ2-1
CASSQGVLRQGAIYEQFF
TGTGCCAGCAGCCAAGGGGTCCTAAGACAGGGGGCCATTTATGAGCAGTTCTTC
>.|.|TRBV7-2|TRBJ2-3
CASSLDSWRTQYF
TGTGCCAGCAGCCTGGACTCTTGGCGGACGCAGTATTTT
>.|.|TRBV15|TRBJ2-3
CATSRGGFTDTQYF
TGTGCCACCAGCAGAGGCGGGTTCACAGATACGCAGTATTTT
>.|.|TRBV9|TRBJ2-4
CASTRGQTGGGLNIQYF
TGTGCCAGCACCCGAGGCCAAACGGGCGGGGGCTTAAACATTCAGTACTTC
>medium-sized|TRBD2|TRBV7-9|TRBJ2-1
CASARENEQFF
TGTGCCTCCGCGCGGGAGAATGAGCAGTTCTTC
>.|.|TRBV3-1/TRBV3-2|TRBJ2-3
CASSQSRDLGDTQYF
TGTGCCAGCAGCCAATCCCGGGACTTAGGTGATACGCAGTATTTT
>.|TRBD1|TRBV19|TRBJ1-3
CAVLPTGTGNTIYF
TGTGCCGTCCTTCCGACAGGGACTGGAAACACCATATATTTT
>.|.|TRBV3-1/TRBV3-2|TRBJ1-6
CASSPTGTYNSPLHF
TGTGCCAGCAGCCCGACAGGAACCTATAATTCACCCCTCCACTTT
>.|.|TRBV5-6|TRBJ2-7
CASSPGTGDYEQYF
TGTGCCAGCAGCCCAGGGACTGGGGACTACGAGCAGTACTTC
>.|.|TRBV28|TRBJ2-7
CASSLTGSKYF
TGTGCCAGCAGTTTAACAGGATCGAAGTACTTC
>once|TRBD1|TRBV7-9|TRBJ2-7
CASSFAQGNYEQYF
TGTGCCAGCAGCTTTGCACAGGGGAACTACGAGCAGTACTTC
>few|TRBD1|TRBV2|TRBJ1-2
CASSTQGYGYTF
TGTGCCAGCAGTACACAGGGGTATGGCTACACCTTC
>.|TRBD2|TRBV10-1|TRBJ2-1
CASSPGGHNEQFF
TGCGCCAGCAGTCCGGGGGGGCACAATGAGCAGTTCTTC
>.|.|TRBV6-2/TRBV6-3|TRBJ2-5
CASSYGHSQETQYF
TGTGCCAGCAGTTACGGCCACAGCCAAGAGACCCAGTACTTC
>.|.|TRBV21-1|TRBJ1-1
CASSKVSGAHTEAFF
TGTGCCAGCAGCAAAGTATCAGGGGCCCACACTGAAGCTTTCTTT
>.|TRBD1|TRBV7-2|TRBJ2-7
CASSSDLYPGQPYEQYF
TGTGCCAGCAGCTCGGATCTTTACCCGGGACAGCCCTACGAGCAGTACTTC
>few|TRBD2|TRBV7-9|TRBJ2-2
CASSRNLGAGGRNTGELFF
TGTGCCAGCAGCCGGAACCTCGGAGCGGGGGGCCGAAACACCGGGGAGCTGTTTTTT
>once|.|TRBV6-5|TRBJ1-2
CASSPSNYGYTF
TGTGCCAGCAGTCCATCTAACTATGGCTACACCTTC
>.|.|TRBV12-3/TRBV12-4|TRBJ1-5
CASSSRMRPQHF
TGTGCCAGCAGTTCAAGAATGCGGCCCCAGCATTTT
>.|TRBD1|TRBV9|TRBJ1-6
CASSPRASTGYNSPLHF
TGTGCCAGCAGCCCTAGGGCCTCGACAGGGTATAATTCACCCCTCCACTTT
>.|.|TRBV4-1|TRBJ2-5
CASSRDRSQETQYF
TGCGCCAGCAGCCGAGACAGAAGCCAAGAGACCCAGTACTTC
>.|TRBD1|TRBV9|TRBJ2-2
CASSVEQGVTGELFF
TGTGCCAGCAGCGTAGAACAGGGGGTCACCGGGGAGCTGTTTTTT
>.|.|TRBV19|TRBJ1-6
CASIGSSYNSPLHF
TGTGCCAGTATAGGGAGCTCCTATAATTCACCCCTCCACTTT
>.|.|TRBV3-1/TRBV3-2|TRBJ2-1
CASSRRQAQYNEQFF
TGTGCCAGCAGCCGCCGACAGGCCCAATACAATGAGCAGTTCTTC
>.|TRBD1|TRBV7-9|TRBJ1-4
CASSLEGTGSNEKLFF
TGTGCCAGCAGCTTAGAGGGGACAGGTTCAAATGAAAAACTGTTTTTT
>once|TRBD2|TRBV5-1|TRBJ2-1
CASSLALAGGRRSYNEQFF
TGCGCCAGCAGCTTGGCCCTAGCGGGGGGGCGTAGAAGCTACAATGAGCAGTTCTTC
>.|.|TRBV6-5|TRBJ1-2
CASSYKGVGYTF
TGTGCCAGCAGTTACAAGGGAGTCGGCTACACCTTC
>.|.|TRBV6-1|TRBJ2-7
CASSEGAGIGYF
TGTGCCAGCAGTGAAGGGGCGGGGATTGGATACTTC
>once|TRBD1|TRBV19|TRBJ1-5
CASRTGEYSNQPQHF
TGTGCCTCTCGGACAGGGGAATATAGCAATCAGCCCCAGCATTTT
>.|.|TRBV30|TRBJ1-6
CACARQAFPSLHF
TGTGCCTGTGCTAGACAGGCCTTTCCGTCCCTCCACTTT
>.|.|TRBV19|TRBJ1-6
CASGPDSPYNSPLHF
TGTGCCAGTGGGCCGGACAGCCCCTATAATTCACCCCTCCACTTT
>.|TRBD1|TRBV28|TRBJ1-5
CASSLLTGGNQPQHF
TGTGCCAGCAGTTTGCTAACAGGGGGCAATCAGCCCCAGCATTTT